The rows below give T cell receptor beta chains drawn from one sample of a study of T cells after yellow fever vaccination. TCRdb reprocessed the 5' RACE reads with MiXCR, giving one entry per CDR3 protein. The table includes fewer than 350,000 distinct CDR3 sequences, less than 4.5% detected once. The starting material was PBMCs, obtained on the day of the yellow fever booster vaccination. The receptor set was obtained from a man between 18 and 29 years old who received the YFV17D yellow fever vaccine. The CDR3 runs from the conserved cysteine through the conserved F or W. D genes are given only for firm matches. Size is omitted from some rows. Given values are once, few, many or a class for expanded clones.

len,abundance,j_gene,v_gene,d_gene,CDR3nt,CDR3aa
14,NA,TRBJ2-1,TRBV20-1,TRBD2,TGCAGTGCCGGGACTAGCGGGGGACACAATGAGCAGTTCTTC,CSAGTSGGHNEQFF
16,many,TRBJ2-1,TRBV10-3,TRBD2,TGTGCCATCAGTGATCCTACCCTAGCGGGGCACAATGAGCAGTTCTTC,CAISDPTLAGHNEQFF
14,NA,TRBJ1-2,TRBV27,NA,TGTGCCAGCAGCCGGACATTCGATCTATATGGCTACACCTTC,CASSRTFDLYGYTF
12,few,TRBJ1-1,TRBV29-1,NA,TGCAGCGCCAAGGTGGTATCGGCTGAAGCTTTCTTT,CSAKVVSAEAFF
14,few,TRBJ2-5,TRBV2,TRBD2,TGTGCCAGCAGTGAGATAGCGGGGGGAGAGACCCAGTACTTC,CASSEIAGGETQYF
14,NA,TRBJ1-4,TRBV18,NA,TGTGCCAGCTCGGAGATGGCAACTAATGAAAAACTGTTTTTT,CASSEMATNEKLFF
17,NA,TRBJ2-5,TRBV4-3,NA,TGCGCCAGCAGCCAAGAAATCGGGGGCAGGTACCAAGAGACCCAGTACTTC,CASSQEIGGRYQETQYF
15,NA,TRBJ1-4,TRBV5-1,NA,TGCGCCAGCAGCTTGGTAAAGGGGGATGGTGAAAAACTGTTTTTT,CASSLVKGDGEKLFF
16,many,TRBJ2-5,TRBV7-2,NA,TGTGCCAGCAGCTTACTGGGCAGAATAGGCTCCGAGACCCAGTACTTC,CASSLLGRIGSETQYF
14,many,TRBJ1-5,TRBV6-2/TRBV6-3,TRBD1,TGTGCCACCTGGACAGGGGGAATAGGTCAGCCCCAGCATTTT,CATWTGGIGQPQHF
17,few,TRBJ2-6,TRBV4-1,NA,TGCGCCAGCAGCCAAGATCCGGATCCCTCTGGGGCCAACGTCCTGACTTTC,CASSQDPDPSGANVLTF
13,many,TRBJ1-2,TRBV5-1,NA,TGCGCCACCAGCGACGGGGGTGCATATGGCTACACCTTC,CATSDGGAYGYTF
15,NA,TRBJ1-6,TRBV6-2/TRBV6-3,NA,TGTGCCAGCAGTTACCCGGGTGGAGGGGGTTCACCCCTCCACTTT,CASSYPGGGGSPLHF
16,NA,TRBJ2-4,TRBV10-3,TRBD2,TGTGCCATCAGTGACTCTAGCGGGGGTTCCCGGGGCATTCAGTACTTC,CAISDSSGGSRGIQYF
15,few,TRBJ1-1,TRBV6-5,NA,TGTGCCAGCAGTTCCCGAGGGGTTGAGAACACTGAAGCTTTCTTT,CASSSRGVENTEAFF
16,NA,TRBJ1-3,TRBV7-2,NA,TGTGCCAGCAGCTTAAATCAGGGAGGTTCTGGAAACACCATATATTTT,CASSLNQGGSGNTIYF
14,NA,TRBJ2-5,TRBV5-1,NA,TGCGCCAGCAGCGACCGCCGGGTCCAAGAGACCCAGTACTTC,CASSDRRVQETQYF
16,few,TRBJ2-7,TRBV4-1,TRBD2,TGCGCCAGCAGCCAAGAATCCCTAGCGGGGGTCTACGAGCAGTACTTC,CASSQESLAGVYEQYF
15,many,TRBJ1-2,TRBV7-2,NA,TGTGCCAGCAGCTTGATCCCTAGTGGGGTCTATGGCTACACCTTC,CASSLIPSGVYGYTF
14,many,TRBJ2-5,TRBV27,NA,TGTGCCAGCAGTTTAGGCTCGGCAGCAGAGACCCAGTACTTC,CASSLGSAAETQYF
15,NA,TRBJ2-3,TRBV12-3/TRBV12-4,NA,TGTGCCAGCGTAACAGGGATCTCGGGCACAGATACGCAGTATTTT,CASVTGISGTDTQYF
15,many,TRBJ2-2,TRBV5-1,NA,TGCGCCAGCAGCTTGGTACTGTCGAACACCGGGGAGCTGTTTTTT,CASSLVLSNTGELFF
14,NA,TRBJ1-5,TRBV24-1,NA,TGTGCCACCAGTGACCGGGGGCTGGTCCTGCCCCAGCATTTT,CATSDRGLVLPQHF
17,many,TRBJ1-1,TRBV5-1,TRBD1,TGCGCCAGCAGCTCCTCGGGACAGGGGGCTCTGAACACTGAAGCTTTCTTT,CASSSSGQGALNTEAFF
15,NA,TRBJ2-5,TRBV5-1,NA,TGCGCCAGCAGTCTACGGGGGACCGTGCAAGAGACCCAGTACTTC,CASSLRGTVQETQYF
14,many,TRBJ2-3,TRBV10-3,NA,TGTGCCATCAATGAGGGTCTTAGGGCAGATACGCAGTATTTT,CAINEGLRADTQYF
16,few,TRBJ1-5,TRBV12-3/TRBV12-4,NA,TGTGCCAGCAGTTTGAGAGCCGGATATAGCAATCAGCCCCAGCATTTT,CASSLRAGYSNQPQHF
14,many,TRBJ1-1,TRBV7-9,NA,TGTGCCAGCAGCTTAGGATGGGGGGAGACTGAAGCTTTCTTT,CASSLGWGETEAFF
16,many,TRBJ2-2,TRBV7-2,TRBD2,TGTGCCAGCTTGTCCCAGGCGGGGGGTGAAACCGGGGAGCTGTTTTTT,CASLSQAGGETGELFF
14,NA,TRBJ1-3,TRBV5-1,NA,TGCGCCAGCAGCTCCACAGACTCTGGAAACACCATATATTTT,CASSSTDSGNTIYF
14,NA,TRBJ1-2,TRBV19,NA,TGTGCCAGTAGTATATTGGACAGTAACTATGGCTACACCTTC,CASSILDSNYGYTF
16,NA,TRBJ1-2,TRBV7-2,TRBD1,TGTGCCAGCACCGGACAGGGGGAGGGTTCGGTCCATGGCTACACCTTC,CASTGQGEGSVHGYTF
15,NA,TRBJ2-1,TRBV20-1,TRBD1,TGCAGTGCTAGAGATCGGGGACAGGCCTACAATGAGCAGTTCTTC,CSARDRGQAYNEQFF
15,many,TRBJ2-7,TRBV5-1,NA,TGCGCCAGCAGAAAGGCCGGGACCAACGAAGACGAGCAGTACTTC,CASRKAGTNEDEQYF
16,few,TRBJ2-3,TRBV20-1,NA,TGCAGTGCTGCCCGAAGGGGGGGGGATAGCACAGATACGCAGTATTTT,CSAARRGGDSTDTQYF
16,many,TRBJ2-1,TRBV5-1,TRBD2,TGCGCCAGCAGCTTCGGACTAGCGGGGGTATACAATGAGCAGTTCTTC,CASSFGLAGVYNEQFF
14,few,TRBJ1-6,TRBV3-1,NA,TGTGCCAGCAGCCAAGGAACAGAATTTCGGCCCCTCCACTTT,CASSQGTEFRPLHF
17,many,TRBJ2-2,TRBV7-9,TRBD1,TGTGCCAGCAGCTTCCGGACAGGGTCGACCTACACCGGGGAGCTGTTTTTT,CASSFRTGSTYTGELFF
14,many,TRBJ2-2,TRBV7-9,NA,TGTGCCAGCAGCTCTATAATGGGCGACAGGGAGCTGTTTTTT,CASSSIMGDRELFF
13,few,TRBJ2-3,TRBV30,NA,TGTGCCTGGAGTTACGGGGCCGCAGATACGCAGTATTTT,CAWSYGAADTQYF
15,few,TRBJ2-5,TRBV15,NA,TGTGCCACCAGCAAAAGCCTGGGGATAGGAGAGACCCAGTACTTC,CATSKSLGIGETQYF
14,many,TRBJ2-2,TRBV7-2,NA,TGTGCCAGCAGCTTAGAGCGAAACACCGGGGAGCTGTTTTTT,CASSLERNTGELFF
15,many,TRBJ2-3,TRBV7-2,TRBD2,TGTGCCAGCAGCTACGGGACTAGCGGGGCGGGTACGCAGTATTTT,CASSYGTSGAGTQYF
16,NA,TRBJ2-5,TRBV4-1,TRBD2,TGCGCCAGCAGCCAACCACTAGCGGGGTCCAAAGAGACCCAGTACTTC,CASSQPLAGSKETQYF
15,NA,TRBJ2-5,TRBV5-4,TRBD1,TGTGCCAGCAGCTTGGAAGGGGGCCCAAGGGAGACCCAGTACTTC,CASSLEGGPRETQYF
15,NA,TRBJ2-2,TRBV2,NA,TGTGCCAGCAGACCGGGAAACCTAAACACCGGGGAGCTGTTTTTT,CASRPGNLNTGELFF
15,many,TRBJ1-2,TRBV20-1,NA,TGCAGTGCTAGAGACGACACAGATCGGGACTATGGCTACACCTTC,CSARDDTDRDYGYTF
15,NA,TRBJ2-4,TRBV7-6,NA,TGTGCCAGCAGCTTAAGTCCTCTGGAGGGAAACATTAAGTACTTC,CASSLSPLEGNIKYF
18,many,TRBJ1-4,TRBV12-3/TRBV12-4,NA,TGTGCCAGCAGACCTAGGGGGACGCCTAGGAGTGACAATGAAAAACTGTTTTTT,CASRPRGTPRSDNEKLFF
13,few,TRBJ1-1,TRBV30,NA,TGTGCCTGGAGTGTCGGGGGGAACACTGAAGCTTTCTTT,CAWSVGGNTEAFF
15,many,TRBJ2-5,TRBV5-1,NA,TGCGCCAGCAGCTTGACCGCGACAGGCCAAGAGACCCAGTACTTC,CASSLTATGQETQYF
10,many,TRBJ2-3,TRBV12-3/TRBV12-4,NA,TGTGCCAGCAGCACAGATACGCAGTATTTT,CASSTDTQYF